The 23 T cell receptor beta chains given below trace back to one sample, sequenced in a study of cytomegalovirus exposure and HLA in healthy donors. Sequencing was performed with immunoSEQ multiplex PCR; in TCRdb, only in-frame clones are kept and a portion is missing. This sample carries over 120,000 clones, approximately 90% of them seen once, and the ten largest clones take 4.5%. Material: PBMCs. Receptors originate from a young man in good health and CMV-seropositive.

The CDR3 region has the DNA TGTGCCAGCAGCTTAGAGGAGCGGAGTTTGTATAATGAGCAGTTCTTC. Amino acid sequence: CASSLEERSLYNEQFF. J is TRBJ2-1 and V is TRBV11-2, with a tentative D call TRBD2 (5 bases). The CDR3 length is 16 residues. Germline V CDR1 and CDR2: SGHAT, FQNNGV. V lost 0 bases and J lost 7, with 16 bases in between.

This clone was found once. The chain links TRBV6-1 to TRBJ2-3; 8 positions match TRBD2. CDR3 size: 16 residues. Per germline, CDR1 MNHNS and CDR2 SASEGT. V dropped 2 bases and J dropped 6; count of bases not matched to a gene: 10. Here the CDR3 reads CASSESSSGPTDTQYF. The CDR3 DNA follows: TGTGCCAGCAGTGAATCTTCTAGCGGGCCCACGGATACGCAGTATTTT.

The chain carries TRBV5-1 and TRBJ2-7; D is uncertain. The CDR3 extends over 11 amino acids. CDR1 SGHRS and CDR2 YFSETQ come from the germline V gene. With 5 bases removed from V and 7 bases from J, the gap between germline ends came to 10 bases. The CDR3 region has the DNA TGCGCCAGCAGTGATAGTAAAGAGCAGTACTTC. It yields the protein CASSDSKEQYF. The full variable domain, its missing parts supplied by reference TRBV5-1 and TRBJ2-7, is KAGVTQTPRYLIKTRGQQVTLSCSPISGHRSVSWYQQTPGQGLQFLFEYFSETQRNKGNFPGRFSGRQFSNSRSEMNVSTLELGDSALYLCASSDSKEQYFGPGTRLTVT.

The rearrangement joins TRBV4-1 to TRBJ1-3; 9 bases map to TRBD1. V lost 2 bases to trimming and J lost 1 base; unmatched junction nucleotides: 6. The CDR3 is made up of 17 amino acids. Looked up from germline, CDR1 is MGHRA and CDR2 is YSYEKL. CDR3 protein: CASSQLTGTGSGNTIYF. DNA of the CDR3: TGCGCCAGCAGCCAACTTACCGGGACAGGGTCTGGAAACACCATATATTTT.

The chain uses TRBV19 and TRBJ2-3; 9 bases fit TRBD1. Trimming cost V 4 bases and J 2 bases; bases outside gene matches: 7. Germline V gives CDR1 LNHDA, CDR2 SQIVND (reference sequence). There are 16 residues in the CDR3. The CDR3 sequence is CASSRTGTGSTDTQYF. DNA of the CDR3: TGTGCCAGTAGTAGAACCGGGACAGGGTCCACAGATACGCAGTATTTT.

This clone was recorded a few times. The V call is TRBV4-2, the J call TRBJ1-2; 7 bases are shared with TRBD1. Germline V gene data show CDR1 as LGHNA and CDR2 as YNFKEQ. Unmatched junction bases numbered 8, after V lost 0 bases and J lost 7 bases. The CDR3 runs to 15 residues. CDR3 bases: TGTGCCAGCAGCCAAGATAACGGACAGGCCTCTGGCTACACCTTC. It yields the protein CASSQDNGQASGYTF.

This clone was picked up one time. The rearrangement joins TRBV4-1 to TRBJ2-4; D uncertain. This CDR3 is built from 13 residues. Per the germline V gene, CDR1 is MGHRA and CDR2 is YSYEKL. With 4 bases removed from V and 0 bases from J, the gap between germline ends came to 4 bases. The CDR3 region has the DNA TGCGCCAGCAGCCCGGGAGCCAAAAACATTCAGTACTTC. This codes for CASSPGAKNIQYF.

The J gene is TRBJ2-1, the V gene TRBV13; 7 nucleotides align to TRBD2. V was clipped by 0 bases and J by 4 bases; unmatched bases: 3. The CDR3 sequence is 15 residues long. Looked up from germline, CDR1 is PRHDT and CDR2 is FYEKMQ (reference sequence). CDR3 in DNA: TGTGCCAGCAGCTTAGGGGGAGGGCCATACAATGAGCAGTTCTTC. This gives the protein CASSLGGGPYNEQFF.

The V gene is TRBV2, the J gene TRBJ1-6, with 8 bases identical to TRBD1. The V and J ends lost 7 bases and 9 bases, in that order; junction bases with no gene match: 23. Germline CDR1 is SNHLY and CDR2 is FYNNEI. This CDR3 spans 19 amino acids. This CDR3 is CASTLSTRAGGPVRSPLHF. Here the CDR3 DNA reads TGTGCCAGCACCCTCTCCACCCGGGCAGGGGGCCCAGTCCGTTCACCCCTCCACTTT.

The CDR3 is CATRFGVYNEQFF. CDR3 sequence (DNA): TGTGCCACCAGGTTCGGGGTCTACAATGAGCAGTTCTTC. This chain uses TRBV15 with TRBJ2-1; perhaps TRBD2 as D (5 bases). There are 13 residues in the CDR3. CDR1 LNHNV and CDR2 YYDKDF come from the germline V gene (reference sequence). Trimming took off 6 bases at V and 3 bases at J, with 9 bases between the two ends.

This clone was seen a single time. J is TRBJ2-1 and V is TRBV7-6, with D tentatively TRBD1 (6 bases). The CDR3 is 13 amino acids. Between the trimmed V and J ends, which lost 7 bases and 4 bases, there was a span of 11 bases. The germline CDR1 and CDR2 sequences are SGHVS and FNYEAQ. CDR3 sequence (DNA): TGTGCCAGCACTTCGCAGGGGTACAATGAGCAGTTCTTC. Amino acids: CASTSQGYNEQFF.

CDR3 residues: CASSLALLTEAFF. The CDR3 coding sequence is TGTGCCAGCAGCTTAGCACTCCTCACTGAAGCTTTCTTT. The chain links TRBV11-1 to TRBJ1-1; D unclear. Germline CDR1 is SGHAT and CDR2 is FQDESV (reference sequence). The CDR3 has 13 amino acids. Trimming removed 0 bases from V and 4 bases from J, with 6 bases in between.

The rearrangement links TRBV25-1 to TRBJ1-5; D possibly corresponds to TRBD1 (6 bases). The V gene lost 4 bases and the J gene lost 0 bases, with 10 bases spanning the gap. Germline lookup yields CDR1 MGHDK and CDR2 SYGVNS. This CDR3 region has 15 residues. Here the CDR3 reads CASSGTEYSNQPQHF. The CDR3 DNA reads TGTGCCAGCAGTGGGACAGAATATAGCAATCAGCCCCAGCATTTT.

This clone was counted a single time. CDR3 residues: CASIAGREQFF. The CDR3 DNA follows: TGCGCCAGCATAGCGGGACGCGAGCAGTTCTTC. The V and J genes are TRBV5-1 and TRBJ2-1, with 8 positions matching TRBD2. From germline, CDR1 is SGHRS and CDR2 YFSETQ. The trim removed 6 bases at V and 10 bases at J, leaving 3 bases unmatched. The CDR3 runs 11 residues. The full variable domain, with the rest looked up from reference TRBV5-1 and TRBJ2-1, is KAGVTQTPRYLIKTRGQQVTLSCSPISGHRSVSWYQQTPGQGLQFLFEYFSETQRNKGNFPGRFSGRQFSNSRSEMNVSTLELGDSALYLCASIAGREQFFGPGTRLTVL.

This chain connects TRBV15 to TRBJ2-7; D gene ambiguous. V was cut by 0 bases and J by 4 bases, with 7 bases left in between. Germline CDR1 and CDR2: LNHNV and YYDKDF (reference sequence). The length of the CDR3 is 13 residues. CDR3 nucleotides: TGTGCCACCAGCAGAGATCCCGGTTACGAGCAGTACTTC. It specifies CATSRDPGYEQYF.

The chain couples TRBV6-5 to TRBJ2-1; 8 bases line up with TRBD1. The CDR3 runs to 14 residues. Germline V CDR1 and CDR2: MNHEY, SVGAGI. J lost 7 bases, V lost 5 bases, and 7 bases had no gene match. The CDR3 coding sequence is TGTGCCAGCAGTCGACAGGGGATCGGGAATGAGCAGTTCTTC. This encodes CASSRQGIGNEQFF.

This rearrangement joins TRBV11-3 to TRBJ1-1; D possibly corresponds to TRBD1 (5 bases). The CDR3 runs 14 residues. V lost 4 bases, J lost 5 bases, and 14 bases lay in between. The germline V gene has CDR1 SGHNT and CDR2 YENEEA. In nucleotides, the CDR3 is TGTGCCAGCAGCTCGGGACCCGGAGGGACTGAAGCTTTCTTT. Translation: CASSSGPGGTEAFF.

The V gene is TRBV5-6, the J gene TRBJ2-7, with 8 positions matching TRBD2. The CDR3 has 15 residues. The ends lost 5 bases at V and 2 bases at J; junction bases unmatched: 9. CDR1 is SGHDT and CDR2 is YYEEEE in the germline V gene. In DNA form, the CDR3 reads TGTGCCAGCAGTCCGCGGCCGGGACTAGCCTACGAGCAGTACTTC. Translated, it gives CASSPRPGLAYEQYF.

This chain connects TRBV30 to TRBJ1-1, with 7 bases matching TRBD1. The ends lost 2 bases at V and 5 bases at J; junction bases unmatched: 5. This CDR3 has 13 residues. Germline assignment: CDR1 GTSNPN and CDR2 SVGIG (reference sequence). Written as DNA, the CDR3 is TGTGCCTGGAGTCCGGACAGGCAGACTGAAGCTTTCTTT. Amino acids: CAWSPDRQTEAFF.

This chain links TRBV7-6 with TRBJ2-7; 11 bases align to TRBD2. The CDR3 spans 14 residues. The V gene end was trimmed by 4 bases and the J gene end by 4 bases; junction bases not matched to a gene: 3. The germline gives CDR1 SGHVS, CDR2 FNYEAQ. The CDR3 nucleotides are TGTGCCAGCAGCTCGGGACTAGCGGTATACGAGCAGTACTTC. Its translation: CASSSGLAVYEQYF. Complete variable domain (other parts from reference TRBV7-6 and TRBJ2-7): GAGVSQSPRYKVTKRGQDVALRCDPISGHVSLYWYRQALGQGPEFLTYFNYEAQQDKSGLPNDRFSAERPEGSISTLTIQRTEQRDSAMYRCASSSGLAVYEQYFGPGTRLTVT.

The chain links TRBV5-1 to TRBJ1-5; D uncertain. The V end lost 2 bases, the J end lost 4 bases, and 16 bases lay between the germline ends. The CDR3 sequence is 16 residues long. CDR1 is SGHRS, CDR2 YFSETQ, per germline. CDR3 DNA sequence: TGCGCCAGCAGCTTCCGGAGGGCCGGCTGGAATCAGCCCCAGCATTTT. Its translation: CASSFRRAGWNQPQHF.

The chain employs TRBV4-1 and TRBJ2-5, with 7 bases that match TRBD2. The V segment lost 4 bases and the J segment 4 bases; nucleotides outside the gene matches: 9. The length of the CDR3 is 15 residues. The germline CDR1 and CDR2 sequences are MGHRA and YSYEKL. In nucleotides, the CDR3 is TGCGCCAGCAGCCTGAAGCGGGGTCGTACAGAGACCCAGTACTTC. This sequence encodes CASSLKRGRTETQYF.

The chain uses TRBV5-5 and TRBJ1-1; 10 positions agree with TRBD1. This CDR3 is 16 amino acids long. Germline V gene lookup returns CDR1 SGHKS and CDR2 YYEKEE (reference sequence). With 3 bases clipped from V and 1 base from J, the junction kept 6 bases outside the gene matches. This CDR3 is CASSYRQGAWNTEAFF. For the CDR3, the DNA is TGTGCCAGCAGCTATCGACAGGGGGCCTGGAACACTGAAGCTTTCTTT.